One TCR beta chain is described in this entry. Its specificity is unknown. This sample was included in a study of T cell responses to AZD1222 COVID-19 vaccine. Points from the study as a whole: Variant regions that are unmutated are reportedly the target of nearly half of spike-specific TCRs.

Assay used: immunoSEQ multiplex PCR; TCRdb lists only in-frame clones, some missing. The sample carries just under 90,000 clones, roughly 90% recorded once. The V gene lost 1 base and the J gene lost 4 bases, with 10 bases spanning the gap. The CDR3 consists of 14 residues. CDR1 SGDLS and CDR2 YYNGEE come from the germline V gene. The chain combines TRBV9 with TRBJ2-3; D possibly uses TRBD1 or TRBD2 (5 bases each). The sample in question was peripheral blood, obtained 28 days after the second AZD1222 dose. The source of this sequence is an adult who received the AZD1222 COVID-19 vaccine. CDR3: CASSVSQGADTQYF. The DNA for the CDR3 is TGTGCCAGCAGCGTAAGCCAGGGAGCAGATACGCAGTATTTT. Variable domain in full (rest from reference TRBV9 and TRBJ2-3): DSGVTQTPKHLITATGQRVTLRCSPRSGDLSVYWYQQSLDQGLQFLIQYYNGEERAKGNILERFSAQQFPDLHSELNLSSLELGDSALYFCASSVSQGADTQYFGPGTRLTVL.